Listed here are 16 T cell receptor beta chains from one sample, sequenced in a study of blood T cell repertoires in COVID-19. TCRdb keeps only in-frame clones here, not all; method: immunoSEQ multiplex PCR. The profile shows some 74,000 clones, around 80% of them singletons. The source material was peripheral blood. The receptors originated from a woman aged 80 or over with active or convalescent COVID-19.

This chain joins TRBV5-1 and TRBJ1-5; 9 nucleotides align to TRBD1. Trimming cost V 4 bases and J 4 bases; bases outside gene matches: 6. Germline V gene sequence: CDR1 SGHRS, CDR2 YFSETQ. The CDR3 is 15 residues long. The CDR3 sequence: CASSPTGQGNQPQHF. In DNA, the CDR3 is TGCGCCAGCAGCCCAACCGGACAGGGGAATCAGCCCCAGCATTTT.

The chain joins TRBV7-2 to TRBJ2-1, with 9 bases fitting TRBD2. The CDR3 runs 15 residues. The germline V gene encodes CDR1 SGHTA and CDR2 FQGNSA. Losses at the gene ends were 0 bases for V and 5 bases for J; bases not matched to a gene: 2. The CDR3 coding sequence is TGTGCCAGCAGCTTAGCGAGCGGGAGGCACAATGAGCAGTTCTTC. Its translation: CASSLASGRHNEQFF.

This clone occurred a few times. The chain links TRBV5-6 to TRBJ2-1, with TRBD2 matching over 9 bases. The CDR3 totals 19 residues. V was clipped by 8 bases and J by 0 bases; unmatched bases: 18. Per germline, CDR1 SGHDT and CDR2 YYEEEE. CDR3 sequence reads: CASNPGAGGRPPSYNEQFF. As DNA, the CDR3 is TGTGCCAGTAATCCCGGGGCGGGAGGGCGTCCCCCCTCCTACAATGAGCAGTTCTTC.

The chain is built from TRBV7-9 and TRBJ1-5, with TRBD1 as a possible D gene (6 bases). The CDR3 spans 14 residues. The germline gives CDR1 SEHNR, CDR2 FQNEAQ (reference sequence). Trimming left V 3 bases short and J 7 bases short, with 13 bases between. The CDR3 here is CASSFSGGQQPQHF. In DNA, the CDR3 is TGTGCCAGCAGCTTTTCGGGGGGGCAACAGCCCCAGCATTTT.

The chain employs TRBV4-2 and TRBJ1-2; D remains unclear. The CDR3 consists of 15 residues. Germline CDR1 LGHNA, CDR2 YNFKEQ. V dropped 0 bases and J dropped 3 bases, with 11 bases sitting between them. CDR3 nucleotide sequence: TGTGCCAGCAGCCAAGATGGGCCGGGGTACTATGGCTACACCTTC. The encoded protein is CASSQDGPGYYGYTF.

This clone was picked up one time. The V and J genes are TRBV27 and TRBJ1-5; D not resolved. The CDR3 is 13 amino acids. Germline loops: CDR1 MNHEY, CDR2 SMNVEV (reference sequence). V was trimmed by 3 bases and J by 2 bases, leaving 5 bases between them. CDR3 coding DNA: TGTGCCAGCAGTTTCCGCGGCAATCAGCCCCAGCATTTT. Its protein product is CASSFRGNQPQHF.

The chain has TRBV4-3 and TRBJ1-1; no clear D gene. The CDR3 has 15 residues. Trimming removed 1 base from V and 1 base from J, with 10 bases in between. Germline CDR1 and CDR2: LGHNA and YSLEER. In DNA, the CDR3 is TGCGCCAGCAGCCAAGTCGGCGCGGGGAACACTGAAGCTTTCTTT. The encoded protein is CASSQVGAGNTEAFF.

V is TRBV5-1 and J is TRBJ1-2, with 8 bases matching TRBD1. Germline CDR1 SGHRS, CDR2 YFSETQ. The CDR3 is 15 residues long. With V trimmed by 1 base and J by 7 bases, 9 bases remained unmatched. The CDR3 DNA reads TGCGCCAGCAGCTTGTGGGGACAGGCATCTGTTGGCTACACCTTC. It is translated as CASSLWGQASVGYTF. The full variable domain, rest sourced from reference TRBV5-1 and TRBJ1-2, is KAGVTQTPRYLIKTRGQQVTLSCSPISGHRSVSWYQQTPGQGLQFLFEYFSETQRNKGNFPGRFSGRQFSNSRSEMNVSTLELGDSALYLCASSLWGQASVGYTFGSGTRLTVV.

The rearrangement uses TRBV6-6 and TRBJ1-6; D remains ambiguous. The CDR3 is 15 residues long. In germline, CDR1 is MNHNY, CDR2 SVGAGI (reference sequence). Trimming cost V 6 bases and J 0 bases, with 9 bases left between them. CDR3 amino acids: CASRYTSSYNSPLHF. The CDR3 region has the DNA TGTGCCAGCAGATACACGAGCTCCTATAATTCACCCCTCCACTTT.

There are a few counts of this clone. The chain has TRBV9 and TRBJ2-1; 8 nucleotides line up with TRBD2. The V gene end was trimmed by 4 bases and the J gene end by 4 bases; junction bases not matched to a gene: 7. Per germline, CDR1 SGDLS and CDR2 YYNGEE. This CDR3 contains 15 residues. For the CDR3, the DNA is TGTGCCAGCAGCCCCGGGGGGGGAGGATACAATGAGCAGTTCTTC. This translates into CASSPGGGGYNEQFF.

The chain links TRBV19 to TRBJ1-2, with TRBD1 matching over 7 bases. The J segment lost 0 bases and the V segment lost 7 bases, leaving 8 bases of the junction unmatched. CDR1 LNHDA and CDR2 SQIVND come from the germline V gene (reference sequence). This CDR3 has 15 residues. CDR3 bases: TGTGCCAGTAAAACAGGACAGGACGCTAACTATGGCTACACCTTC. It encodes CASKTGQDANYGYTF.

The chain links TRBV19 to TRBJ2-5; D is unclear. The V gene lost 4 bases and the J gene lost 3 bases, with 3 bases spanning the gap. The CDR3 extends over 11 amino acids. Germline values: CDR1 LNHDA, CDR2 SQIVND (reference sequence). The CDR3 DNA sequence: TGTGCCAGTAGTACCGAAGAGACCCAGTACTTC. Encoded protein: CASSTEETQYF.

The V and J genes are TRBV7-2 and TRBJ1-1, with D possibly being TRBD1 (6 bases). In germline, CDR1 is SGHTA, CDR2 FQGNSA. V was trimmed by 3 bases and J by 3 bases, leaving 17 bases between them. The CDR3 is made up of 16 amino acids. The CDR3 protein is CASSFHPRGRDTEAFF. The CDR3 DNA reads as TGTGCCAGCAGCTTCCATCCGCGGGGGCGAGACACTGAAGCTTTCTTT.

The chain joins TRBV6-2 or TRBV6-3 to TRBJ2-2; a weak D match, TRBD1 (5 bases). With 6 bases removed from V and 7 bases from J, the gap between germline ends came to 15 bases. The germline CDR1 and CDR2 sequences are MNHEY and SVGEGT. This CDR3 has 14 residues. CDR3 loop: CASSPRRTGGELFF. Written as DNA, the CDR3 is TGTGCCAGCAGCCCCCGACGTACAGGCGGGGAGCTGTTTTTT.

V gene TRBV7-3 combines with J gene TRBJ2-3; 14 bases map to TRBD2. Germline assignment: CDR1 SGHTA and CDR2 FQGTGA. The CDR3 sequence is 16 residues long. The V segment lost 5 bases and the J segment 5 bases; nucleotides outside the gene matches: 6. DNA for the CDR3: TGTGCCAGCAGCCAACCGGGACTAGCGGGAGTAGATACGCAGTATTTT. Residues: CASSQPGLAGVDTQYF. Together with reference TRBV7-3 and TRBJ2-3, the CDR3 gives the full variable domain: GAGVSQTPSNKVTEKGKYVELRCDPISGHTALYWYRQSLGQGPEFLIYFQGTGAADDSGLPNDRFFAVRPEGSVSTLKIQRTERGDSAVYLCASSQPGLAGVDTQYFGPGTRLTVL.

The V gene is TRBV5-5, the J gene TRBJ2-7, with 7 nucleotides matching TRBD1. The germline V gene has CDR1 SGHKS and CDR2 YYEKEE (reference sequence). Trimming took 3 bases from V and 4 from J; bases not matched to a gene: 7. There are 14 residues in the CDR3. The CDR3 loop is CASSSGQIDYEQYF. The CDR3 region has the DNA TGTGCCAGCAGCTCGGGACAGATAGATTACGAGCAGTACTTC.